Following are 3 T cell receptor beta chains from one sample sequenced in a study of identifying expanded T cells in peripheral blood. Sequencing used immunoSEQ multiplex PCR; TCRdb keeps in-frame clones, though not all of them. The repertoire holds under 95,000 clones, with approximately 90% as singletons. The source material was blood. The receptors here all came from a person between 18 and 75 years old in good health.

This clone has a single count. CDR3 sequence: CASSFGTSGAYEQYF. In nucleotides, the CDR3 is TGTGCCAGCAGCTTCGGGACTAGCGGGGCCTACGAGCAGTACTTC. The J gene is TRBJ2-5, the V gene TRBV13; 13 bases line up with TRBD2. Judging by the DNA end, TRBJ2-7 fits better; the J call may be wrong. There are 15 residues in the CDR3. Germline loops: CDR1 PRHDT, CDR2 FYEKMQ (reference sequence).

The chain is built from TRBV19 and TRBJ1-2; the D gene is possibly TRBD1 (6 bases). Looked up from germline, CDR1 is LNHDA and CDR2 is SQIVND (reference sequence). V was clipped by 7 bases and J by 4 bases, with 28 bases between them. CDR3 length equals 18 residues. CDR3 region: CASTYAGVRGPLGYGYTF. DNA for the CDR3: TGTGCCAGTACATACGCCGGTGTCAGGGGCCCACTTGGCTATGGCTACACCTTC. Based on the CDR3 plus reference TRBV19 and TRBJ1-2, the full variable domain is DGGITQSPKYLFRKEGQNVTLSCEQNLNHDAMYWYRQDPGQGLRLIYYSQIVNDFQKGDIAEGYSVSREKKESFPLTVTSAQKNPTAFYLCASTYAGVRGPLGYGYTFGSGTRLTVV.

The chain uses TRBV5-6 and TRBJ1-4; D uncertain. CDR3 size: 17 residues. Germline CDR1 is SGHDT and CDR2 is YYEEEE. Trimming took off 0 bases at V and 8 bases at J, with 20 bases between the two ends. CDR3 DNA: TGTGCCAGCAGCTTGGCAGGCCCCCGTGCTTCGGTAGAAAAACTGTTTTTT. Its protein product is CASSLAGPRASVEKLFF.